This TCR beta chain is from a study of blood T cell repertoires in COVID-19. Looking at the study overall: In each case, the material was cDNA or gDNA derived from T cells, B-cell-depleted T cells, or PBMCs.

Trimming removed 6 bases from V and 2 bases from J; junction bases left unmatched: 6. The V gene's germline CDR1 is MNHEY and CDR2 SVGAGI. The CDR3 runs 15 residues. Some clones are missing from TCRdb's copy, which holds only in-frame ones; the method was immunoSEQ multiplex PCR. The sample comprises about 110,000 clones, around 83% of which are singletons, and around 5.5% rests with the top ten. The chain employs TRBV6-5 and TRBJ2-1; 8 nucleotides match TRBD1. This receptor was taken from an older woman with COVID-19, enrolled during active disease. Sequencing used peripheral blood. The DNA for the CDR3 is TGTGCCAGCAGCACGGACAGGGCCACCTACAATGAGCAGTTCTTC. The encoded protein is CASSTDRATYNEQFF.